The T cell receptor beta chain under discussion was sequenced for a study of patients and donors after allogeneic stem cell transplantation. From the RT-PCR reads, TCRdb called clonotypes with MiXCR, one entry per CDR3 protein. The sample contains roughly 200,000 distinct CDR3 sequences, less than 50% of which appear only once. This clonotype was found a few times. The CDR3 totals 14 residues. The ends were cut back, 3 bases at V and 1 base at J, with 9 bases in the middle. Germline CDR1 LNHDA, CDR2 SQIVND (reference sequence). The clonotype was recovered from a human donor who was either an allogeneic HSCT recipient or a stem cell or donor lymphocyte infusion donor (not recorded which). It is not recorded whose cells these are; they may come from a transplant donor. The sequenced sample was blood, either unsorted or a sorted T cell fraction (not recorded which). The rearrangement joins TRBV19 to TRBJ1-1; a possible D gene is TRBD1 (5 bases). CDR3 loop: CASSIRGPNTEAFF. The CDR3 DNA sequence: TGTGCCAGTAGTATTAGGGGCCCGAACACTGAAGCTTTCTTT.